This T cell receptor (beta chain) was observed in a study of monozygotic twins with inflammatory bowel disease. General study results and limits: Among the T cells, different subtypes could not be distinguished. Especially with disease activity, IBD patients had fewer clonotypes in common with others than healthy twins did.

CDR1 is MNHEY and CDR2 is SMNVEV in the germline V gene (reference sequence). CDR3 length: 15 amino acids. Points on this clonotype: The target antigen is unknown.

TCRdb reprocessed the 5' RACE reads, with one entry per CDR3 protein and no DNA. This table lists 170,000 or so distinct CDR3 sequences. The chain carries TRBV27 and TRBJ2-1; no DNA is available, so the TRBD1 call from TCRdb remains unchecked. Material for sequencing was blood. This TCR derives from a human donor with ulcerative colitis or Crohn's disease, or a healthy co-twin of an affected twin (not recorded which). The CDR3 here is CASSLRDRGRDEQFF.